The 11 T cell receptor beta chains given below trace back to one sample, sequenced in a study of blood T cell repertoires in COVID-19. Sequencing used immunoSEQ multiplex PCR; TCRdb keeps in-frame clones, though not all of them. The sample contains tens of thousands of clones, about nine tenths of which appear only once. Sequences were obtained from peripheral blood. All receptors derive from a man aged 55 to 70 with COVID-19, enrolled during active disease.

The CDR3 reads CASSQDRGTNEKLFF. The CDR3 DNA sequence: TGTGCCAGCAGCCAAGATCGGGGTACTAATGAAAAACTGTTTTTT. The chain employs TRBV4-2 and TRBJ1-4; D is unresolved. The CDR3 contains 15 residues. Germline lookup yields CDR1 LGHNA and CDR2 YNFKEQ. The germline V and J ends were trimmed by 0 bases and 2 bases, with 7 bases remaining between them.

The genes are TRBV7-9 and TRBJ2-1, with 8 bases matching TRBD2. Germline loops: CDR1 SEHNR, CDR2 FQNEAQ (reference sequence). The CDR3 is made up of 16 amino acids. Trimming cost V 1 base and J 4 bases; bases outside gene matches: 6. CDR3 DNA sequence: TGTGCCAGCAGCTTAGGACTAGCGCAAAGATACAATGAGCAGTTCTTC. It is translated as CASSLGLAQRYNEQFF.

The V and J genes are TRBV5-5 and TRBJ2-7; 11 bases align to TRBD1. Germline V CDR1 and CDR2: SGHKS, YYEKEE (reference sequence). This CDR3 region has 14 residues. The V and J ends lost 2 bases and 6 bases, in that order; junction bases with no gene match: 4. For the CDR3, the DNA is TGTGCCAGCAGCTTAATCGGGACAGGGGGCGAGCAGTACTTC. This encodes CASSLIGTGGEQYF.

The chain has TRBV7-8 and TRBJ2-7; 11 nucleotides align to TRBD2. V trimming: 0 bases; J trimming: 5 bases; junction bases outside the gene matches: 12. This CDR3 region has 18 residues. Looked up from germline, CDR1 is SGHVS and CDR2 is FQNEAQ. The CDR3 loop is CASSLAGGTSGSLNEQYF. The CDR3 DNA reads TGTGCCAGCAGCTTAGCGGGTGGTACTAGCGGGAGTCTGAACGAGCAGTACTTC.

The genes are TRBV7-3 and TRBJ2-2; a weak D match, TRBD2 (5 bases). Per the germline V gene, CDR1 is SGHTA and CDR2 is FQGTGA. The CDR3 is 16 residues long. The ends were cut back, 4 bases at V and 4 bases at J, with 16 bases in the middle. The CDR3 region is CASSSPGGSLTGELFF. Here the CDR3 DNA reads TGTGCCAGCAGCTCGCCCGGAGGCTCGCTCACCGGGGAGCTGTTTTTT.

The chain employs TRBV10-3 and TRBJ2-1, with 7 bases fitting TRBD2. In germline, CDR1 is ENHRY, CDR2 SYGVKD. The V gene end was trimmed by 0 bases and the J gene end by 6 bases; junction bases not matched to a gene: 5. The CDR3 sequence is 15 residues long. CDR3 amino acids: CAISESREGFNEQFF. The CDR3 bases are TGTGCCATCAGTGAGTCGAGGGAGGGCTTCAATGAGCAGTTCTTC.

This clone has only one observation. The gene calls are TRBV11-2 and TRBJ2-1; 8 bases match TRBD2. The CDR3 is 14 residues long. The germline CDR1 and CDR2 sequences are SGHAT and FQNNGV. V shed 1 base and J 7 bases; nucleotides not matched to a gene: 3. The CDR3 sequence is CASSLAGTRNEQFF. CDR3 coding DNA: TGTGCCAGCAGCTTAGCCGGGACTAGAAATGAGCAGTTCTTC.

The V call is TRBV9, the J call TRBJ1-2; D possibly corresponds to TRBD1 (5 bases). Per germline, CDR1 SGDLS and CDR2 YYNGEE. The V end was cut by 0 bases, the J end by 8 bases, with 14 bases between. The CDR3 extends over 14 amino acids. CDR3 DNA sequence: TGTGCCAGCAGCGTAGGAATAGGACAATCAGGCTACACCTTC. Protein sequence: CASSVGIGQSGYTF.

Comment on this clone: Germline is not matched at one junction end, which may reflect a read error. The rearrangement uses TRBV4-2 and TRBJ1-2; 9 bases agree with TRBD1. The CDR3 is made up of 15 amino acids. The germline V gene has CDR1 LGHNA and CDR2 YNFKEQ. The CDR3, as DNA: TGTGCCAGCAGTCAAGACCAGGACAGGGGTTATGGCTACACCTTC. This translates into CASSQDQDRGYGYTF.

J is TRBJ1-3 and V is TRBV2, with TRBD1 as a possible D gene (5 bases). Trimming removed 10 bases at V and 4 bases at J, with 14 bases between. Germline loops: CDR1 SNHLY, CDR2 FYNNEI. This CDR3 has 13 residues. The CDR3 coding sequence is TGTGCCACCTTGACGCGGGACGGAAACACCATATATTTT. It specifies CATLTRDGNTIYF. The variable domain in full, with the rest retrieved from reference TRBV2 and TRBJ1-3, is EPEVTQTPSHQVTQMGQEVILRCVPISNHLYFYWYRQILGQKVEFLVSFYNNEISEKSEIFDDQFSVERPDGSNFTLKIRSTKLEDSAMYFCATLTRDGNTIYFGEGSWLTVV.

The CDR3 reads CASHETGTGSEQYF. The CDR3 nucleotides read TGCGCCAGCCATGAGACCGGGACAGGGTCCGAGCAGTACTTC. The chain combines TRBV5-1 with TRBJ2-7; 9 nucleotides match TRBD1. After removal of 7 bases from V and 6 bases from J, the junction contained 11 bases not matched to a gene. The CDR3 runs to 14 residues. The V gene's germline CDR1 is SGHRS and CDR2 YFSETQ.